The 6 T cell receptor beta chains presented below share a single source sample, sequenced in a study of blood T cell repertoires in COVID-19. Repertoires were generated with immunoSEQ multiplex PCR, while TCRdb's copy carries only in-frame clones and drops some. The sample yields 200,000 to 250,000 clones, less than 90% seen once. Sequencing input: peripheral blood. The receptors originated from a man aged 35-49 years with active or convalescent COVID-19.

V usage is TRBV29-1 and J usage is TRBJ1-2, with a weak D call TRBD1 (6 bases). V was cut by 4 bases and J by 1 base, with 7 bases left in between. The CDR3 spans 12 residues. CDR1 and CDR2 from the germline V gene are SQVTM and ANQGSEA. This CDR3 is CSVVDSNYGYTF. Here the CDR3 DNA reads TGCAGCGTTGTGGACAGTAACTATGGCTACACCTTC.

The rearrangement links TRBV11-2 to TRBJ1-5; D might be TRBD1 (6 bases). CDR1 and CDR2 (germline): SGHAT, FQNNGV. Trimming stripped 3 bases from V and 0 bases from J, with 9 bases between. The CDR3 has 15 amino acids. This CDR3 reads CASSLGGLSNQPQHF. The CDR3 region has the DNA TGTGCCAGCAGCTTGGGGGGGCTTAGCAATCAGCCCCAGCATTTT.

V is TRBV27 and J is TRBJ2-3; no reliable D call. The CDR3 contains 13 residues. Trimming shortened V by 5 bases and J by 4 bases, and 10 bases separated the two germline ends. Germline CDR1 is MNHEY and CDR2 is SMNVEV (reference sequence). The CDR3 DNA sequence: TGTGCCAGCAGTGGGCCGCCGCCAGATACGCAGTATTTT. Encoded protein: CASSGPPPDTQYF.

The chain carries TRBV4-2 and TRBJ1-3, with a tentative D call TRBD1 (6 bases). Trimming left V 0 bases short and J 5 bases short, with 8 bases between. The CDR3 spans 14 residues. CDR1 and CDR2 from the germline V gene are LGHNA and YNFKEQ. The chain's CDR3 is CASSQDQGRNTIYF. DNA for the CDR3: TGTGCCAGCAGCCAAGATCAGGGGAGAAACACCATATATTTT.

The V and J genes are TRBV30 and TRBJ1-3; TRBD1 aligns across 9 bases. CDR1 GTSNPN and CDR2 SVGIG come from the germline V gene (reference sequence). Unmatched junction bases numbered 9, after V lost 0 bases and J lost 0 bases. This CDR3 has 18 residues. The CDR3 DNA sequence: TGTGCCTGGAGTGTAAACAGGGGGCCCTCCCTCTCTGGAAACACCATATATTTT. Translating it yields CAWSVNRGPSLSGNTIYF.

The rearrangement links TRBV7-9 to TRBJ1-4; 10 nucleotides align to TRBD1. Unmatched junction bases numbered 4, after V lost 5 bases and J lost 7 bases. This CDR3 is built from 14 residues. Germline V gene sequence: CDR1 SEHNR, CDR2 FQNEAQ (reference sequence). CDR3 sequence (DNA): TGTGCCAGCAGCCAGAGGACAGGGGGTGAAAAACTGTTTTTT. Residues: CASSQRTGGEKLFF.